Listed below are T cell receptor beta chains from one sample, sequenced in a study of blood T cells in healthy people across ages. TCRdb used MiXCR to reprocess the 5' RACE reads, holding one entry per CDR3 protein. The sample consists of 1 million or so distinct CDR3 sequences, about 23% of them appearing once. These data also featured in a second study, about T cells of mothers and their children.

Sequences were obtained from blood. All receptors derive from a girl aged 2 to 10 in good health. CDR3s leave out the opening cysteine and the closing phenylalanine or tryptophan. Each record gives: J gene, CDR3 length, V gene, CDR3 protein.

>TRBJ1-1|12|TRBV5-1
ASSLAQGSLGAF
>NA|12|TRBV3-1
ASSQRGSGETQY
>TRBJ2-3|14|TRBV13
ASSTGTTRGTDTQY
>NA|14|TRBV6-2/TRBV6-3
ASSYAAGGPYNEQF
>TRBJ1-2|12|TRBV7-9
ASSLGGSSYGYT
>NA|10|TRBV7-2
ASSLTLNEQF
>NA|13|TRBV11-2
ASSFDPSSGGEQF
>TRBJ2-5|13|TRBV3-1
ASSQGRLGVETQY
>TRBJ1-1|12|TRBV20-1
RATYRQGNTEAF
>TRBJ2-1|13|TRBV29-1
SVHYRSARDNEQF
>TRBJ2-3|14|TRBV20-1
SARIRAGGPPDTQY
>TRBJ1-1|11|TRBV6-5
ASSALINTEAF
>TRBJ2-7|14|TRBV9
ASSATPGLLPYEQY
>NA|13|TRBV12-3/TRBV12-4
ASSPRTEVSYEQY
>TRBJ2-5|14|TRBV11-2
ASTLGRGGVRETQY
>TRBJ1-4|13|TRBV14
ASSQVAGALEKLF
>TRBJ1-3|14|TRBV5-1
ASSLDGTVGGNTIY
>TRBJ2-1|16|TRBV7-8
ASSLWRVTGLGDNEQF
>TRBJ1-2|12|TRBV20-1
SARSTGVNYGYT
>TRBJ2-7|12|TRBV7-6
ASSPSPATYEQY
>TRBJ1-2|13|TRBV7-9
ASSLGRTGGYGYT
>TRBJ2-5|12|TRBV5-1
VSSLSGSGETQY
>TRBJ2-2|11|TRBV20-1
SGLDALAGELF
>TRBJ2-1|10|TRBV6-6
ASRLRGDPPG
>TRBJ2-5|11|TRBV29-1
SVADGHQETQY
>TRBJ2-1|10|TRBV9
ASSVYGHEQF
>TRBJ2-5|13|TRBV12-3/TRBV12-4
ASSLGAVVSKEQY
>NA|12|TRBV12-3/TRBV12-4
ASSWDTVADEQY
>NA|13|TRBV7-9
ASSLEGQEYNEQF
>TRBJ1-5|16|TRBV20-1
SASFFNYGGYSNQPQH
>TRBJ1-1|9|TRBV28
ASSLALEAF
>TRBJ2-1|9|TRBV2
ASSDRARQF
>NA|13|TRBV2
ASSDLAGVPYEQY
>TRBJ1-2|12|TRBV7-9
ASSPRTGVGGYT
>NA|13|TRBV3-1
ASSQEPAGYYEQY
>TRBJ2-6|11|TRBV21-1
ASSKDRANVLT
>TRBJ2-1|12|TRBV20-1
STRGTGYANEQF
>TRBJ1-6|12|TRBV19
ASSTTGDNSPLH
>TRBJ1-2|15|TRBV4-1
ASSQRNRDSMNYGYT
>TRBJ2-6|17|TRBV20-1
SARRALRSTASGTNVLT
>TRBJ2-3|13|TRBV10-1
ASSETGTPDNTQY
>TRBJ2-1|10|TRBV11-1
ASSLRGSVQF
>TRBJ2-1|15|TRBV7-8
ASSLATSTRSYNEQF
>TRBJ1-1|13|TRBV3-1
ASTVNTGGDTEAF
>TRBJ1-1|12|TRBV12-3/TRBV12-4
ASRIRAANTEAF
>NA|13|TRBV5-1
ASSFFGSPQETQY
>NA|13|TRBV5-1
ASSLSRDRGIEQY
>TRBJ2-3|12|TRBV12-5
ASGNLAGEDTQY
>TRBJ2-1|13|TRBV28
ASSSPRQGQNEQF
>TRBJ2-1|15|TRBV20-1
SARDTTLAGTYNEQF
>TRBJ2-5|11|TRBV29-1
SAAGTRQETQY
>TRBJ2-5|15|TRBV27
ASSLFGLAGEEETQY